A single sample gave rise to the 29 T cell receptor beta chains below, sequenced in a study of cytomegalovirus exposure and HLA in healthy donors. PCR involved 60 Vbeta and 13 Jbeta primers. Sequencing used immunoSEQ multiplex PCR; TCRdb keeps in-frame clones, though not all of them. The table records some 160,000 clones, approximately 78% of them present only once. The sequencing input was PBMCs. Every receptor here comes from a woman in her thirties or forties in good health and CMV-seropositive.

The rearrangement joins TRBV29-1 to TRBJ1-4; D is perhaps TRBD1 (5 bases). In germline, CDR1 is SQVTM, CDR2 ANQGSEA. This CDR3 spans 13 amino acids. V dropped 4 bases and J dropped 4 bases, with 10 bases sitting between them. CDR3 loop: CSVGVRVNEKLFF. For the CDR3, the DNA is TGCAGCGTTGGGGTCAGGGTTAATGAAAAACTGTTTTTT.

This clone was seen once. The same CDR3 is also encoded by other DNA sequences in this sample. In DNA form, the CDR3 reads TGCAGTGCTAGATCTGAAGAGACCCAGTACTTC. Protein: CSARSEETQYF. The chain uses TRBV20-1 and TRBJ2-5; no firm D call. The CDR3 sequence is 11 residues long. Per germline, CDR1 DFQATT and CDR2 SNEGSKA (reference sequence). The V end lost 2 bases, the J end lost 3 bases, and 4 bases lay between the germline ends.

This clone was detected only a few times. The gene calls are TRBV6-5 and TRBJ1-1, with a possible D match to TRBD1 (6 bases). The CDR3 totals 15 residues. Trimming pared 2 bases from V and 1 base from J, leaving 11 bases between. The germline V gene has CDR1 MNHEY and CDR2 SVGAGI. The CDR3 loop is CASSYLSGANTEAFF. The CDR3 region has the DNA TGTGCCAGCAGTTACCTCTCAGGGGCGAACACTGAAGCTTTCTTT.

V is TRBV4-1 and J is TRBJ2-3; 14 positions match TRBD2. V shed 0 bases, J shed 3 bases, and the junction held 5 bases outside the gene matches. There are 18 residues in the CDR3. Germline V gene lookup returns CDR1 MGHRA and CDR2 YSYEKL. CDR3 coding DNA: TGCGCCAGCAGCCAAGATCCAGGGACTAGCGGGAGTACAGATACGCAGTATTTT. Its translation: CASSQDPGTSGSTDTQYF.

This chain uses TRBV16 with TRBJ1-1, with D possibly TRBD1 on 6 matching bases. Germline V CDR1 and CDR2: KGHSY, FQNENV. Trimming removed 1 base at V and 5 bases at J, with 17 bases between. There are 16 residues in the CDR3. CDR3 sequence: CASSQFRFRGGTEAFF. In nucleotides, the CDR3 is TGTGCCAGCAGCCAATTTCGCTTCAGGGGCGGGACTGAAGCTTTCTTT.

The chain is built from TRBV7-9 and TRBJ1-1; D is perhaps TRBD1 (6 bases). Trimming took 6 bases from V and 2 from J, leaving 13 bases between them. Germline V CDR1 and CDR2: SEHNR, FQNEAQ (reference sequence). CDR3 length: 14 residues. The CDR3 protein is CASRGGAGNTEAFF. The CDR3 coding sequence is TGTGCCAGCAGGGGGGGGGCGGGAAACACTGAAGCTTTCTTT.

The gene calls are TRBV5-1 and TRBJ2-5, with TRBD1 matching 7 bases. The CDR3 length is 14 residues. V lost 2 bases and J lost 2; bases outside the gene matches: 3. CDR1 SGHRS and CDR2 YFSETQ come from the germline V gene. The CDR3 coding sequence is TGCGCCAGCAGCTTCCAGGGACAGCAAGAGACCCAGTACTTC. Translation: CASSFQGQQETQYF.

The rearrangement links TRBV21-1 to TRBJ1-5; the D call TRBD1 from the table was never checked on the DNA. TRBV21-1 is shown as a pseudogene. The CDR3 totals 18 residues. The CDR3 DNA is TGTGCCAGCAGCAAGCGGGACAGCCATAGGAGGAGCAATCAGCCCCAGCATTTT. Translation gives CASSKRDSHRRSNQPQHF.

A few counts support this clone. The chain joins TRBV11-2 to TRBJ2-7; 7 bases align to TRBD1. CDR3 length equals 15 residues. CDR1 is SGHAT, CDR2 FQNNGV, per germline. J was trimmed by 3 bases and V by 2 bases; bases with no gene match: 7. In DNA, the CDR3 is TGTGCCAGCAGCTTAACAGACGGGACAGTCTACGAGCAGTACTTC. Its translation is CASSLTDGTVYEQYF.

The chain joins TRBV2 to TRBJ1-3, with TRBD1 matching 12 bases. Germline-derived CDR1 and CDR2 are SNHLY and FYNNEI. The CDR3 has 15 amino acids. The J segment lost 4 bases and the V segment lost 8 bases, leaving 6 bases of the junction unmatched. This chain's CDR3 is CASGRDRGQGNTIYF. DNA for the CDR3: TGTGCCAGCGGCCGGGACAGGGGGCAAGGAAACACCATATATTTT.

The chain links TRBV6-5 to TRBJ1-2, with 10 bases lining up with TRBD1. Trimming cost V 11 bases and J 7 bases; bases outside gene matches: 13. CDR3 size: 14 residues. Per the germline V gene, CDR1 is MNHEY and CDR2 is SVGAGI. DNA of the CDR3: TGTGCCGTCCAACCGGGACAGGGGATTGTTGGCTACACCTTC. Its translation: CAVQPGQGIVGYTF.

This clone was seen more than once but under ten times. The J gene is TRBJ2-1, the V gene TRBV7-6; D gene unclear. V was cut by 5 bases and J by 10 bases, with 18 bases left in between. Germline V gene sequence: CDR1 SGHVS, CDR2 FNYEAQ. This CDR3 is 14 amino acids long. Here the CDR3 DNA reads TGTGCCAGCAGCCCCTCCACCGCGGAAGCCGAGCAGTTCTTC. The encoded protein is CASSPSTAEAEQFF.

The V and J genes are TRBV2 and TRBJ1-4; tentative D call: TRBD1 (6 bases). The V gene's germline CDR1 is SNHLY and CDR2 FYNNEI. Trimming removed 5 bases from V and 8 bases from J, with 12 bases in between. The CDR3 is made up of 13 amino acids. The CDR3 DNA sequence: TGTGCCAGCAGTAAACAGGGAACGGAAAAACTGTTTTTT. Protein: CASSKQGTEKLFF.

This clone came up a few times. The V call is TRBV4-3, the J call TRBJ1-1, with 10 bases that match TRBD1. Germline CDR1 and CDR2: LGHNA and YSLEER. V lost 3 bases to trimming and J lost 0 bases; unmatched junction nucleotides: 1. The CDR3 covers 15 residues. The chain's CDR3 is CASSQGTGVNTEAFF. As DNA, the CDR3 is TGCGCCAGCAGCCAGGGGACAGGGGTGAACACTGAAGCTTTCTTT.

The V call is TRBV7-2, the J call TRBJ1-6, with 7 positions matching TRBD1. Germline loops: CDR1 SGHTA, CDR2 FQGNSA. The CDR3 is 16 residues long. V dropped 5 bases and J dropped 3; count of bases not matched to a gene: 7. CDR3 nucleotides: TGTGCCAGCAGCCCGACAGGGTTACTCTATAATTCACCCCTCCACTTT. Its translation: CASSPTGLLYNSPLHF.

This clone has a handful of counts. V usage is TRBV7-3 and J usage is TRBJ2-7; perhaps TRBD2 as D (7 bases). CDR1 and CDR2 from the germline V gene are SGHTA and FQGTGA. The CDR3 is 13 amino acids. The V gene lost 5 bases and the J gene lost 7 bases, with 15 bases spanning the gap. The CDR3 nucleotides are TGTGCCAGCAGCCCCGCGGGGGCGGGGGAGCAGTACTTC. Its translation: CASSPAGAGEQYF.

V gene TRBV25-1 combines with J gene TRBJ2-7, with 13 bases matching TRBD2. The CDR3 has 14 residues. J lost 6 bases, V lost 2 bases, and 1 base had no gene match. CDR1 is MGHDK, CDR2 SYGVNS, per germline. This CDR3 is CASSEGLAGAEQYF. CDR3 bases: TGTGCCAGCAGTGAAGGACTAGCGGGAGCCGAGCAGTACTTC.

The chain is built from TRBV7-2 and TRBJ2-3; no clear D. The germline CDR1 and CDR2 sequences are SGHTA and FQGNSA. V dropped 5 bases and J dropped 4 bases, with 10 bases sitting between them. The CDR3 sequence is 13 residues long. The CDR3 is CASSTLMADTQYF. The CDR3 region has the DNA TGTGCCAGCAGCACTCTGATGGCAGATACGCAGTATTTT.

This clone was observed a single time. The chain carries TRBV28 and TRBJ1-1; possible D gene TRBD1, 6 bases. The V end lost 6 bases, the J end lost 1 base, and 15 bases lay between the germline ends. In germline, CDR1 is MDHEN, CDR2 SYDVKM. CDR3 length: 15 amino acids. DNA for the CDR3: TGTGCCAGCAGGCTCAGGGGCGCTGGGAACACTGAAGCTTTCTTT. Its translation: CASRLRGAGNTEAFF.

V usage is TRBV7-9 and J usage is TRBJ2-7; possibly TRBD1 for D (7 bases). The CDR3 consists of 14 residues. Germline CDR1 is SEHNR and CDR2 is FQNEAQ (reference sequence). The V and J ends lost 4 bases and 7 bases respectively, with 17 bases between them. The chain's CDR3 is CASSSQGGTEEQYF. The CDR3 nucleotides read TGTGCCAGCAGCTCCCAAGGAGGGACAGAGGAGCAGTACTTC.

The J gene is TRBJ2-1, the V gene TRBV4-1, with D tentatively TRBD2 (6 bases). V was clipped by 0 bases and J by 3 bases, with 9 bases between them. CDR1 and CDR2 from the germline V gene are MGHRA and YSYEKL. The CDR3 is 15 amino acids. The CDR3 nucleotides are TGCGCCAGCAGCCAAGATAGCGGAGACTACAATGAGCAGTTCTTC. Protein sequence: CASSQDSGDYNEQFF.

The gene calls are TRBV7-2 and TRBJ1-6; 7 bases align to TRBD1. This CDR3 has 15 amino acids. Trimming took 3 bases from V and 7 from J; bases not matched to a gene: 6. CDR1 is SGHTA, CDR2 FQGNSA, per germline. CDR3 DNA: TGTGCCAGCAGCTTCGAGCGGACAGGCAATTCACCCCTCCACTTT. Translating it yields CASSFERTGNSPLHF.

The rearrangement joins TRBV7-3 to TRBJ1-2; D is possibly TRBD1 (6 bases). Germline loops: CDR1 SGHTA, CDR2 FQGTGA. The CDR3 is made up of 16 amino acids. V was shortened by 6 bases and J by 2 bases, with 19 bases between the two germline ends. The CDR3 spells CASREAGARGNYGYTF. The DNA of the CDR3 is TGTGCCAGCAGGGAGGCGGGGGCGCGGGGAAACTATGGCTACACCTTC.

This clone was counted a few times. The chain combines TRBV7-9 with TRBJ2-7; 13 positions agree with TRBD2. J was trimmed by 5 bases and V by 5 bases; bases with no gene match: 6. This CDR3 has 15 residues. Germline loops: CDR1 SEHNR, CDR2 FQNEAQ (reference sequence). The CDR3 nucleotides read TGTGCCAGCAGCATCGGACTAGCGGGAGTTGACGAGCAGTACTTC. Translated: CASSIGLAGVDEQYF.

This rearrangement joins TRBV2 to TRBJ2-7; 7 positions agree with TRBD2. The length of the CDR3 is 12 residues. The junction had 3 bases not matched to a gene; V was cut back by 4 bases and J by 6 bases. Germline-derived CDR1 and CDR2 are SNHLY and FYNNEI. Here the CDR3 DNA reads TGTGCCAGCAGTGCGGGAGGATCCGAGCAGTACTTC. This gives the protein CASSAGGSEQYF.

The chain carries TRBV5-4 and TRBJ2-3; TRBD1 matches 8 bases. The trim removed 0 bases at V and 3 bases at J, leaving 6 bases unmatched. CDR1 is SGHNT and CDR2 is YYREEE in the germline V gene (reference sequence). The CDR3 has 16 residues. CDR3 residues: CASSLGAGGRTDTQYF. CDR3 sequence (DNA): TGTGCCAGCAGCTTGGGGGCAGGGGGCCGAACAGATACGCAGTATTTT.

The J gene is TRBJ1-4, the V gene TRBV6-1; 10 nucleotides align to TRBD1. Germline values: CDR1 MNHNS, CDR2 SASEGT. This CDR3 is built from 14 residues. After removal of 6 bases from V and 8 bases from J, the junction contained 6 bases not matched to a gene. This CDR3 reads CASRPTGGNEKLFF. The CDR3 DNA sequence: TGTGCCAGCAGGCCGACAGGGGGCAACGAAAAACTGTTTTTT.

The chain employs TRBV5-6 and TRBJ2-7; the match to TRBD2 covers 10 bases. Germline V CDR1 and CDR2: SGHDT, YYEEEE. The V gene end was trimmed by 4 bases and the J gene end by 0 bases; junction bases not matched to a gene: 7. The CDR3 is made up of 16 amino acids. This chain's CDR3 is CASSGLLAGSSYEQYF. CDR3 nucleotides: TGTGCCAGCAGCGGATTACTAGCGGGGAGCTCCTACGAGCAGTACTTC.

This chain connects TRBV4-2 to TRBJ1-4; 7 bases line up with TRBD1. The germline gives CDR1 LGHNA, CDR2 YNFKEQ. The CDR3 sequence is 11 residues long. V was pared by 8 bases and J by 16 bases, with 10 bases of the junction left unmatched. CDR3 DNA: TGTGCCAGCCGCAGAGACAGGGAAACGTTTTTT. As protein: CASRRDRETFF.